The clone carrying this TCR beta chain was seen many times. Its target is unknown. With 1 base clipped from V and 8 bases from J, the junction kept 5 bases outside the gene matches. Germline values: CDR1 SEHNR, CDR2 FQNEAQ (reference sequence). The CDR3 totals 14 residues. The TCR library protocol was used to attach unique molecular identifiers. These identifiers were attached to individual cDNA molecules. Each CDR3 protein gets one entry after TCRdb re-called the 5' RACE reads with MiXCR. The table shows about 30,000 distinct CDR3 sequences, with 5.5% to 8% occurring only once. These data originate in a study of early T cells in non-severe SARS-CoV-2 infection. Turning to the study itself: Chains stayed unpaired after sequencing of bulk RNA from unsorted whole blood.

Study results and limitations: Matching with VDJdb favored anti-spike CD8 responses (missing private and CD4 specificities).

The chain uses TRBV7-9 and TRBJ1-2; 9 nucleotides line up with TRBD1. Sequencing used whole blood. The TCR comes from an adult who was a healthcare worker with PCR-confirmed SARS-CoV-2 infection or an uninfected control (not recorded which). The chain's CDR3 is CASSLDGTGLGYTF. The CDR3 DNA follows: TGTGCCAGCAGCTTAGACGGGACAGGGCTAGGCTACACCTTC.